Here is one T cell receptor beta chain with its context. The length of the CDR3 is 16 residues. V trimming: 5 bases; J trimming: 4 bases; junction bases outside the gene matches: 11. The germline V gene encodes CDR1 SGHRS and CDR2 YFSETQ. This entry belongs to a study of shared clonotypes between healthy human individuals. Naive-designated CD8 cells lacked CD45RO, were positively enriched for CCR7, and omitted terminally differentiated effector memory CD45RA+ cells. Produced via immunoSEQ multiplex PCR; TCRdb's table is partial and in-frame only. Here the sample spans over 800,000 clones, 80% to 95% being singletons.

The specimen sequenced was naive CD8+ T cells sorted from blood. The V gene is TRBV5-1, the J gene TRBJ2-7; 11 positions agree with TRBD2. This sequence was found in a man aged 25-45 years in good health. The CDR3 here is CASRPGTSGIRYEQYF. The CDR3 DNA sequence: TGCGCCAGCAGACCCGGGACTAGCGGTATCAGATACGAGCAGTACTTC.